One sample yielded the 14 T cell receptor beta chains listed below, sequenced in a study of T cells in localized non-small cell lung cancer. Profiled with immunoSEQ multiplex PCR; TCRdb holds only in-frame clones, not every one. This table holds about 9,800 clones, under 55% found once. The specimen comprised lymph node tissue, sampled before any cancer treatment. The receptors here all came from a woman aged 40 to 75 with stage I lung adenocarcinoma.

This clone came up a few times. One end of the junction is discordant with germline, which a read error may explain. The CDR3: CASSPLKTGQPQHF. Here the CDR3 DNA reads TGTGCCAGCAGTCCCCTAAAGACGGGTCAGCCCCAACATTTT. V and J are TRBV9 and TRBJ1-5, with D unresolved. This CDR3 comprises 14 residues. Germline V lookup: CDR1 SGDLS, CDR2 YYNGEE. The variable domain in full, with the rest retrieved from reference TRBV9 and TRBJ1-5, is DSGVTQTPKHLITATGQRVTLRCSPRSGDLSVYWYQQSLDQGLQFLIQYYNGEERAKGNILERFSAQQFPDLHSELNLSSLELGDSALYFCASSPLKTGQPQHFGDGTRLSIL.

The sample holds a few counts of this clone. The rearrangement links TRBV12-5 to TRBJ2-3, with TRBD1 identical over 9 bases. V trimming: 7 bases; J trimming: 8 bases; junction bases outside the gene matches: 7. CDR1 and CDR2 (germline): LGHNT, FRNRAP. CDR3 length: 13 residues. The CDR3 coding sequence is TGTGCTAGTGCCCTCCGGGACAGGGCTACGCAGTATTTT. This encodes CASALRDRATQYF.

This clone has more than one count but fewer than ten. The chain links TRBV30 to TRBJ2-5, with D tentatively TRBD2 (6 bases). The CDR3 has 14 amino acids. The V end lost 0 bases, the J end lost 2 bases, and 10 bases lay between the germline ends. Germline V gives CDR1 GTSNPN, CDR2 SVGIG (reference sequence). CDR3 DNA sequence: TGTGCCTGGAGTGTCGAGGCGGGACAAGAGACCCAGTACTTC. It encodes CAWSVEAGQETQYF.

This chain uses TRBV11-3 with TRBJ1-2; possibly TRBD1 for D (5 bases). CDR1 and CDR2 from the germline V gene are SGHNT and YENEEA. This CDR3 spans 14 amino acids. Trimming took 1 base from V and 4 from J, leaving 10 bases between them. The CDR3 DNA is TGTGCCAGCAGCTTAGTAAGTGGGGCCTATGGCTACACCTTC. Its translation: CASSLVSGAYGYTF.

The rearrangement uses TRBV29-1 and TRBJ2-1, with D perhaps matching TRBD1 or TRBD2 (5 bases each). The CDR3 totals 14 residues. Germline assignment: CDR1 SQVTM and CDR2 ANQGSEA. Deletions cut 4 bases from V and 7 bases from J, with 17 bases between. CDR3 coding DNA: TGCAGCGTTGCAGTGCGAGGGGTCTGGAATGAGCAGTTCTTC. Encoded protein: CSVAVRGVWNEQFF.

This clone qualifies as medium-sized. The chain employs TRBV6-8 and TRBJ1-1; unclear D gene. The CDR3 has 13 residues. The V end was cut by 4 bases, the J end by 1 base, with 7 bases between. CDR1 is MNHGY, CDR2 SAAAGT, per germline. The CDR3 here is CASSSRQNTEAFF. The CDR3 nucleotides read TGTGCCAGCAGTTCTCGCCAGAACACTGAAGCTTTCTTT.

By sample share, this clone is medium-sized. V gene TRBV11-3 combines with J gene TRBJ1-3; no definite D call. Trimming shortened V by 3 bases and J by 4 bases, and 13 bases separated the two germline ends. CDR1 and CDR2 from the germline V gene are SGHNT and YENEEA. This CDR3 has 15 amino acids. Here the CDR3 reads CASSLRTAGGNTIYF. The DNA for the CDR3 is TGTGCCAGCAGCTTGCGGACCGCGGGGGGAAACACCATATATTTT.

This clone was detected a few times. The J gene is TRBJ2-3, the V gene TRBV30; D is undetermined. Trimming took off 3 bases at V and 7 bases at J, with 17 bases between the two ends. The CDR3 sequence is 14 residues long. The germline V gene has CDR1 GTSNPN and CDR2 SVGIG (reference sequence). The CDR3 loop is CAWSEGGSFYTQYF. The CDR3 DNA is TGTGCCTGGAGCGAAGGTGGCAGCTTCTATACGCAGTATTTT.

This clone has only a few counts. The rearrangement joins TRBV19 to TRBJ1-1; D remains unclear. Germline V lookup: CDR1 LNHDA, CDR2 SQIVND (reference sequence). The ends were cut back, 7 bases at V and 0 bases at J, with 15 bases in the middle. The CDR3 contains 15 residues. In nucleotides, the CDR3 is TGTGCCAGTACGGAGGCGGATAGCATGAACACTGAAGCTTTCTTT. Translating gives CASTEADSMNTEAFF.

Notes on this clone: An unread or ambiguous base exists; X represents the residue it encodes. The CDR3, as DNA: TGTGCCAGTAGTGCCTCGCTTACAAYAAGCACAGATACGCAGTATTTT. As protein: CASSASLTXSTDTQYF. The rearrangement joins TRBV19 to TRBJ2-3; no firm D call. The CDR3 spans 16 residues. Looked up from germline, CDR1 is LNHDA and CDR2 is SQIVND (reference sequence). Deletions cut 5 bases from V and 0 bases from J, with 15 bases between.

The V and J genes are TRBV18 and TRBJ2-3, with D possibly matching TRBD2 (7 bases). CDR3 size: 14 residues. Between the trimmed V and J ends, which lost 6 bases and 8 bases, there was a span of 18 bases. The germline CDR1 and CDR2 sequences are KGHSH and LQKENI. The CDR3 coding sequence is TGTGCCAGCTCCGGAGGGGGGGCTATTGGTACGCAGTATTTT. Protein: CASSGGGAIGTQYF.

V and J are TRBV11-3 and TRBJ1-5; D is unresolved. This CDR3 has 14 residues. The germline V and J ends were trimmed by 3 bases and 5 bases, with 11 bases remaining between them. Germline V gene lookup returns CDR1 SGHNT and CDR2 YENEEA. CDR3 coding DNA: TGTGCCAGCAGCTTGGACCGCCGTGATCAGCCCCAGCATTTT. Translation: CASSLDRRDQPQHF.

The chain couples TRBV10-3 to TRBJ1-5; D unresolved. The CDR3 loop spans 13 amino acids. V shed 8 bases and J shed 0 bases, with 8 bases lying between them. The germline V gene has CDR1 ENHRY and CDR2 SYGVKD. The CDR3 is CAIGASSNQPQHF. CDR3 coding DNA: TGTGCCATCGGCGCCTCTAGCAATCAGCCCCAGCATTTT.

This clone was seen a few times. The chain uses TRBV6-8 and TRBJ2-5; D gene uncertain. Per the germline V gene, CDR1 is MNHGY and CDR2 is SAAAGT. This CDR3 region has 16 residues. V shed 2 bases and J shed 3 bases, with 16 bases lying between them. The CDR3 DNA reads as TGTGCCAGCAGTTACGGGAACGGTCCCACAGAAGAGACCCAGTACTTC. Translating gives CASSYGNGPTEETQYF.